One T cell receptor (beta chain) is described in this entry. The data were obtained in a study of technical replicates of blood from a few donors. Germline values: CDR1 MGHDK, CDR2 SYGVNS. Deletions cut 5 bases from V and 3 bases from J, with 13 bases between. CDR3 length: 14 residues. TCRdb keeps only in-frame clones here, not all; method: immunoSEQ multiplex PCR. This sample has about 85,000 clones, with around 94% found just once. Sequenced material: T cells isolated from PBMCs. The sequence was obtained from a human donor in good health. The chain joins TRBV25-1 to TRBJ2-5; tentatively, D is TRBD2 (6 bases). CDR3 region: CASSLPGLKETQYF. CDR3 bases: TGTGCCAGCAGTCTTCCGGGACTTAAAGAGACCCAGTACTTC.